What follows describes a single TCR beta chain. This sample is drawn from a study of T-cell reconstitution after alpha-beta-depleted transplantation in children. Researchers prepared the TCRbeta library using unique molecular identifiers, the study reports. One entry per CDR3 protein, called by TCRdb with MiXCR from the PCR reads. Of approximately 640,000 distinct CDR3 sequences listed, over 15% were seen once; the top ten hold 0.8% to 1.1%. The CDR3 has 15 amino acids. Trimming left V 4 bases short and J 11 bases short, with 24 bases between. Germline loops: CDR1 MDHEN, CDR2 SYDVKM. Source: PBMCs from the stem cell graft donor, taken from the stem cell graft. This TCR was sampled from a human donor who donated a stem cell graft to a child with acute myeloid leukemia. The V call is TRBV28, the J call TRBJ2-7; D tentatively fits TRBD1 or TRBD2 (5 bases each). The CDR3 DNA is TGTGCCAGCAGTTCATATCCTAACGGGACGAAGTGCGAGTACGTC. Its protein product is CASSSYPNGTKCEYV.